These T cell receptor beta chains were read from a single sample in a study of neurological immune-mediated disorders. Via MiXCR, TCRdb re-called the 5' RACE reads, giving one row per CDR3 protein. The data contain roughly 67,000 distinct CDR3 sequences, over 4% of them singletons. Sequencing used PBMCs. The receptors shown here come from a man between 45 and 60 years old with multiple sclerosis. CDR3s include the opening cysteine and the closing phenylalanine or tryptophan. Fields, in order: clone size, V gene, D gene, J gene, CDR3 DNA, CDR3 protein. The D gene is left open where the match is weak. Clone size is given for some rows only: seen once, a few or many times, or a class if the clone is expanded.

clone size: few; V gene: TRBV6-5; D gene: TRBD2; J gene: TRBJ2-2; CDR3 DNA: TGTGCCAGCAGTCCCGGGACTAGTTCCGGGGAGCTGTTTTTT; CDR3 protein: CASSPGTSSGELFF
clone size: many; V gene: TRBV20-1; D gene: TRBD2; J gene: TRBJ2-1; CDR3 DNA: TGCAGTGCTAGAGATCGAACTGGGGTAGCGGGGGGCCTTAGCTCCTACAATGAGCAGTTCTTC; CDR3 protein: CSARDRTGVAGGLSSYNEQFF
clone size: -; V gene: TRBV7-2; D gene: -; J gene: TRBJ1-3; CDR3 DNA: TGTGCCAGCAGCTTAGTAGGGGGCTCTGGAAACACCATATATTTT; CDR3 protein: CASSLVGGSGNTIYF
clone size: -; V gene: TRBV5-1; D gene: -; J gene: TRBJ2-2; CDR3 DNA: TGCGCCAGCAGCTTGTCCCCGACAGTAGCCACCGGGGAGCTGTTTTTT; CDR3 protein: CASSLSPTVATGELFF
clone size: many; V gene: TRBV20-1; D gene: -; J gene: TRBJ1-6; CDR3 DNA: TGCAGTGCTAGGACCCATATAAATTCACCCCTCCACTTT; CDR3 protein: CSARTHINSPLHF
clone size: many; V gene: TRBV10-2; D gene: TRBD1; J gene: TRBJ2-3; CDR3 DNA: TGCGCCAGCAGTGAGTCGAAGACAGGGGGAAGGGATACGCAGTATTTT; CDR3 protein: CASSESKTGGRDTQYF
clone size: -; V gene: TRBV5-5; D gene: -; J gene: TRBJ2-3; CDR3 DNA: TGTGCCAGCAGACGGACGGGAAGCACAGATACGCAGTATTTT; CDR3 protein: CASRRTGSTDTQYF
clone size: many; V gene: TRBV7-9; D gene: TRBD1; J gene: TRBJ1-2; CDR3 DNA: TGTGCCAGCAGCTCTGGGACAGTGAACTATGGCTACACCTTC; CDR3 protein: CASSSGTVNYGYTF
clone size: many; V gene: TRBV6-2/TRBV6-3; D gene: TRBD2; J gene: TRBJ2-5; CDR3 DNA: TGTGCCAGCAGTCTCCCCACTAGCGGGGGGGAGACCCAGTACTTC; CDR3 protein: CASSLPTSGGETQYF
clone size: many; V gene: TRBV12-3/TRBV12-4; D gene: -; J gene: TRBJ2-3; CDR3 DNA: TGTGCCAGCAGTTCCCGGGACACTAGCACAGATACGCAGTATTTT; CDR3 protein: CASSSRDTSTDTQYF
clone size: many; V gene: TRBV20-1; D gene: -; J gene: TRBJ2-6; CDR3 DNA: TGCAGTGCTAGAGTTCTGGGTTTGGGTCCTGGGGCCAACGTCCTGACTTTC; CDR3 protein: CSARVLGLGPGANVLTF
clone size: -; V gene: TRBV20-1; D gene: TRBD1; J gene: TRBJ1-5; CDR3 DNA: TGCAGTGCTACCGGGACAGGAGGACAGCCCCAGAATTTT; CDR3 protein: CSATGTGGQPQNF
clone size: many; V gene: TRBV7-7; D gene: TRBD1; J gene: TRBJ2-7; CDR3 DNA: TGTGCTAGCAGCTTAGCGCAGGGGGCAACCTACGAGCAGTACTTC; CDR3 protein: CASSLAQGATYEQYF
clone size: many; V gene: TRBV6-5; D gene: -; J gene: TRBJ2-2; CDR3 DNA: TGTGCCAGCAGTTACTCGGTCGGGATTGACCCCGGGGAGCTGTTTTTT; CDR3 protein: CASSYSVGIDPGELFF
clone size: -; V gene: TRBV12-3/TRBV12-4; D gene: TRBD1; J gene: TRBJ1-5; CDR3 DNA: TGTGCCAGCAGTTATACGACAGGGGGCTTTAGTCAGCCCCAGAATTTT; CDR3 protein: CASSYTTGGFSQPQNF
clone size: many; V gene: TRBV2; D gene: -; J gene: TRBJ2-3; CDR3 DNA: TGTGCCAGCAGTGCATCAGGGGTCACAGATACGCAGTATTTT; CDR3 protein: CASSASGVTDTQYF
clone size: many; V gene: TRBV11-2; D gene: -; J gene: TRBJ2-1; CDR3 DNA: TGTGCCAGCAGCCAATTTGTTGCCTACAATGAGCAGTTCTTC; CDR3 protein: CASSQFVAYNEQFF
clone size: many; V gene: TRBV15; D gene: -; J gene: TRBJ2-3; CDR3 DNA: TGTGCCACCAGCAGAGATTACGATACGCAGTATTTT; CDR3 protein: CATSRDYDTQYF
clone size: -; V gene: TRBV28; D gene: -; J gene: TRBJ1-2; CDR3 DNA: TGTGCCAGCAGTACCCCCGTGACTGGCTATGGCTACACCTTC; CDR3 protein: CASSTPVTGYGYTF
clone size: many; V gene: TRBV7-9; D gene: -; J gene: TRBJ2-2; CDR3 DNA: TGTGCCAGCATCGAGAACACCGGGGAGCTGTTTTTT; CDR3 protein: CASIENTGELFF
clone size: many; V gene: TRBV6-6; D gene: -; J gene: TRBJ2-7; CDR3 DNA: TGTGCCAGCAGTTACGCCAGGGGTGCCTACGAGCAGTACTTC; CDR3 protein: CASSYARGAYEQYF
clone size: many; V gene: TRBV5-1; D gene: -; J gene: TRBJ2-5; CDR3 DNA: TGCGCCAGCAGCCGGGGACGAGAGACCCAGTACTTC; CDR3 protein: CASSRGRETQYF
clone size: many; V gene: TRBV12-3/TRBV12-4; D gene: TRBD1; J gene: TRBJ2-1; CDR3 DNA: TGTGCCAGCAGTTTAATCCTCGGACAGGCTGACGGAGAGCAGTTCTTC; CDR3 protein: CASSLILGQADGEQFF
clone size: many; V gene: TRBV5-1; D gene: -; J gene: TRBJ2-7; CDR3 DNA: TGCGCCAGCAGCTTGGCCCCGGGAAGCCCCTACGAGCAGTACTTC; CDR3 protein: CASSLAPGSPYEQYF
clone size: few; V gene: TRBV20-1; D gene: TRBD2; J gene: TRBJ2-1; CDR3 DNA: TGCAGTGCTAGGGTGAGCGGGGGGTTCCGTGAGCAGTTCTTC; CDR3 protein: CSARVSGGFREQFF
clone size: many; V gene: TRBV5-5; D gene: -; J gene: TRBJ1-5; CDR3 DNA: TGTGCCAGCAGCTTGGCGGGGTCGCGCAATCAGCCCCAGCATTTT; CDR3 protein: CASSLAGSRNQPQHF
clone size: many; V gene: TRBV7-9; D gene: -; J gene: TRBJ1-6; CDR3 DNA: TGTGCCAGCAGCTTAGATCAGGGTGTTAATTCACCCCTCCACTTT; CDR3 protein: CASSLDQGVNSPLHF
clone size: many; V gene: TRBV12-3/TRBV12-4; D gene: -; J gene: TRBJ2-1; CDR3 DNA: TGTGCCAGCAGACTCGGCAGGGTCAATGAGCAGTTCTTC; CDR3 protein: CASRLGRVNEQFF
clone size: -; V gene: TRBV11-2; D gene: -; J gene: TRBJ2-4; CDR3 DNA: TGTGCCAGCAGCTTAGATCTCGGCAGAGAGTATGTAGCCAAAAACATTCAGTACTTC; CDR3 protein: CASSLDLGREYVAKNIQYF
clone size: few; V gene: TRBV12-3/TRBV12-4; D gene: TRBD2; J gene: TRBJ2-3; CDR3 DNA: TGTGCCAGCATGGAAGCGGGGGGCGCTCATACGCAGTATTTT; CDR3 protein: CASMEAGGAHTQYF
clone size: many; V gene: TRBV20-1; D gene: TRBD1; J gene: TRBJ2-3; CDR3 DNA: TGCAGTGTTCTCCCCGACAGGGAAAGGGCAGATACGCAGTATTTT; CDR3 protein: CSVLPDRERADTQYF
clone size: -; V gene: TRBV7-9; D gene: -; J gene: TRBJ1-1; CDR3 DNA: TGTGCCAGCAGGGCAGACAGCACATTGAACACTGAAGCTTTCTTT; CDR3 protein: CASRADSTLNTEAFF
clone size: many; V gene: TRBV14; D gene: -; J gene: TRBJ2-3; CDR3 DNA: TGTGCCAGCAGCCAATCAGCGACCGGGCGGTCAGATACGCAGTATTTT; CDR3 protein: CASSQSATGRSDTQYF
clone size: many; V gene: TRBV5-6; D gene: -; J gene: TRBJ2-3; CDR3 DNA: TGTGCCAGCAGCTTCTTTTCGGGACTGGCTAGCACAGATACGCAGTATTTT; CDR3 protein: CASSFFSGLASTDTQYF
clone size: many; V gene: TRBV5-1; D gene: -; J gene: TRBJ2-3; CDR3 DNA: TGCGCCAGCAGCTTGCGGGCGCAGGGAATAACAGATACGCAGTATTTT; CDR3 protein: CASSLRAQGITDTQYF
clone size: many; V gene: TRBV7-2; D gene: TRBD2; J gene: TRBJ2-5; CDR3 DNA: TGTGCCAGCAGCCATCGGGGGGGACAAGAGACCCAGTACTTC; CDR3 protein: CASSHRGGQETQYF
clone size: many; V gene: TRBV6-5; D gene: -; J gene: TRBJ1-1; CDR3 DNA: TGTGCCAGCAGCTACGATGCGGGGCTCACTGAAGCTTTCTTT; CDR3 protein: CASSYDAGLTEAFF
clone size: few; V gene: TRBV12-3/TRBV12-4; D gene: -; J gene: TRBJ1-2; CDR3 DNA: TGTGCCAGCAGTTTCCGGTTTGGGGCAGGGGTTAACTATGGCTACACCTTC; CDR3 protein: CASSFRFGAGVNYGYTF
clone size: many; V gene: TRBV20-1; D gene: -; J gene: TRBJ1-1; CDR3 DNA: TGCAGTGCGCGGGCAGGGACTGAAGCTTTCTTT; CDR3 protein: CSARAGTEAFF
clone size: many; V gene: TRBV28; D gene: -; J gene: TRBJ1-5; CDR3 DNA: TGTGCCAGCAGTTCTCGGATTGGCAATCAGCCCCAGCATTTT; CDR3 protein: CASSSRIGNQPQHF
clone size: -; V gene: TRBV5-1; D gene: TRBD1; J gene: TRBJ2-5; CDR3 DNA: TGCGCCAGCAGCTTCAGGGGGCACAAGGAGACCCAGTACTTC; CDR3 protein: CASSFRGHKETQYF
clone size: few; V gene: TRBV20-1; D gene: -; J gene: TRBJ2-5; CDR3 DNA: TGCAGTGCTAGAAAGGGACGGATAGAGACCCAGTACTTC; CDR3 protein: CSARKGRIETQYF
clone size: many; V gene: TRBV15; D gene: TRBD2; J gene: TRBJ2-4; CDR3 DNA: TGTGCCACCAGCAACCGACTAGCGGGGGGACCGTTGGCCAAAAACATTCAGTACTTC; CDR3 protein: CATSNRLAGGPLAKNIQYF
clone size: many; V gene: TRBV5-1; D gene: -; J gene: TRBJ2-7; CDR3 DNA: TGCGCCAGCAGCCTCCGGGACTCCGACTACGAGCAGTACTTC; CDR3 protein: CASSLRDSDYEQYF
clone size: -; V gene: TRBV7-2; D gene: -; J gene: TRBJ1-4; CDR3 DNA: TGTGCCAGCAGCTTAGCGTACCAGGGTGCAACTAATGAAAAACTGTTTTTT; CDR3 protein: CASSLAYQGATNEKLFF
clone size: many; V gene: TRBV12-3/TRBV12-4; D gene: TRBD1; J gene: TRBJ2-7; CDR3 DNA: TGTGCCAGCAGTTCCGGACAGGGGGTCGACGAGCAGTACTTC; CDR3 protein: CASSSGQGVDEQYF
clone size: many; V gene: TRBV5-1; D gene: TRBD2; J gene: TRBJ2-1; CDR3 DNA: TGCGCCAGCACCTGGACTAGCGGGGGGGGCAATGAGCAGTTCTTC; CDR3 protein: CASTWTSGGGNEQFF
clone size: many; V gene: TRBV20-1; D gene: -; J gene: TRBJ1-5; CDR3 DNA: TGCAGTGCTAAGACCCGGGGGGTGGATCAGCCCCAGCATTTT; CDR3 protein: CSAKTRGVDQPQHF
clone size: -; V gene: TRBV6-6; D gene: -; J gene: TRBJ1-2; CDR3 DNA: TGTGCCAGCAGCTCCACCGGCAACTATGGCTACACCTTC; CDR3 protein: CASSSTGNYGYTF
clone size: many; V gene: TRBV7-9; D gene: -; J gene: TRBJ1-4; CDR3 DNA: TGTGCCAGCAGCTCAGGGCCCCAGGGAACTAATGAAAAACTGTTTTTT; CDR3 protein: CASSSGPQGTNEKLFF
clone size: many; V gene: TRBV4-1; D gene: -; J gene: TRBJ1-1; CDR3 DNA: TGCGCCAGCAGCCAATTCAGGGTAGGGAACACTGAAGCTTTCTTT; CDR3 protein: CASSQFRVGNTEAFF
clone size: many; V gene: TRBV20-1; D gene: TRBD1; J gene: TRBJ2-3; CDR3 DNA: TGCAGTGCTAGATCCGACAGGGGGCCACACACAGATACGCAGTATTTT; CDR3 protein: CSARSDRGPHTDTQYF
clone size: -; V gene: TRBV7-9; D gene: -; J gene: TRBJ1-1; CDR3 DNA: TGTGCCAGCAGCGAGCAGGGCGGCACTGAAGCTTTCTTT; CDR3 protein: CASSEQGGTEAFF